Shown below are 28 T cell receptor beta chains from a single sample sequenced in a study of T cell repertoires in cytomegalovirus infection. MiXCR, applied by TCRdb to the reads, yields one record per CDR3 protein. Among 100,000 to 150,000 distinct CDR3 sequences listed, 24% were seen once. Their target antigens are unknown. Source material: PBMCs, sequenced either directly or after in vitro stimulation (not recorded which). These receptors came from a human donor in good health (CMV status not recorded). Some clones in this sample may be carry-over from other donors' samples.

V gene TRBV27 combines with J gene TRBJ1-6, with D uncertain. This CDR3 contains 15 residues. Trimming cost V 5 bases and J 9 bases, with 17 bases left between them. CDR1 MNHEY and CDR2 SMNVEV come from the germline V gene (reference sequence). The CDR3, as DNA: TGTGCCAGCAGTACGGTTAAACAGTGGTCTTCACCCCTCCACTTT. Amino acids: CASSTVKQWSSPLHF.

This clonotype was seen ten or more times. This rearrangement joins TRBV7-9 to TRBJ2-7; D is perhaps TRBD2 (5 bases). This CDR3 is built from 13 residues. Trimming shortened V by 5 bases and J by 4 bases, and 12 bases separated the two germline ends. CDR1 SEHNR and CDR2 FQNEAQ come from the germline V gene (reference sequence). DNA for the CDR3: TGTGCCAGCAGCCAAGGAACGGGGTACGAGCAGTACTTC. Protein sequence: CASSQGTGYEQYF.

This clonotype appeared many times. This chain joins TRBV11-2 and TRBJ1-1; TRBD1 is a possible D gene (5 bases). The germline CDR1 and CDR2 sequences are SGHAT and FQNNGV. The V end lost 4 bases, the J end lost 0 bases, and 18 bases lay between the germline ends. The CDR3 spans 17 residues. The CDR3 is CASSSPGSGRMNTEAFF. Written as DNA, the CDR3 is TGTGCCAGCAGCTCCCCAGGATCAGGGAGGATGAACACTGAAGCTTTCTTT. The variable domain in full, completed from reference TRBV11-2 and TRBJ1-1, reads EAGVAQSPRYKIIEKRQSVAFWCNPISGHATLYWYQQILGQGPKLLIQFQNNGVVDDSQLPKDRFSAERLKGVDSTLKIQPAKLEDSAVYLCASSSPGSGRMNTEAFFGQGTRLTVV.

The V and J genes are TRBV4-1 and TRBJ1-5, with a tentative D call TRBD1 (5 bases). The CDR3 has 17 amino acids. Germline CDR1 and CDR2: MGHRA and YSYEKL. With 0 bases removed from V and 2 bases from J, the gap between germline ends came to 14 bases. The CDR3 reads CASSQEGGDFGNQPQHF. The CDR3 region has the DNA TGCGCCAGCAGCCAAGAGGGAGGGGATTTCGGCAATCAGCCCCAGCATTTT.

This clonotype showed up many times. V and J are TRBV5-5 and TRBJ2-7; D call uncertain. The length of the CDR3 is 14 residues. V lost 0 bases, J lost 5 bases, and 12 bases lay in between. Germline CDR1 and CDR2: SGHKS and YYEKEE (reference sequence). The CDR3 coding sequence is TGTGCCAGCAGCTTGGAGTCTGTTCCTGACGAGCAGTACTTC. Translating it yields CASSLESVPDEQYF.

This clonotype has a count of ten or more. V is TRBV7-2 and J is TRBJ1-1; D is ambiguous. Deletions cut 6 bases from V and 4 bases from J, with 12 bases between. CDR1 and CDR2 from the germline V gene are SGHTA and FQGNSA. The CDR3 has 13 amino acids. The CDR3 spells CASSVGRGTEAFF. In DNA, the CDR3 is TGTGCCAGCAGTGTAGGGCGGGGCACTGAAGCTTTCTTT. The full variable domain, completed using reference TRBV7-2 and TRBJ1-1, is GAGVSQSPSNKVTEKGKDVELRCDPISGHTALYWYRQSLGQGLEFLIYFQGNSAPDKSGLPSDRFSAERTGGSVSTLTIQRTQQEDSAVYLCASSVGRGTEAFFGQGTRLTVV.

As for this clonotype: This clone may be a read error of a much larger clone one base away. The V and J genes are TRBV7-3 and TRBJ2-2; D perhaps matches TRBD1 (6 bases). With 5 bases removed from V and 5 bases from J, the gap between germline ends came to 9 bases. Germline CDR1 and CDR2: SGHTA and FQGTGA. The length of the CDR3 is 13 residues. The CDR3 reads CASSIGQTGELFF. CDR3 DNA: TGTGCCAGCAGCATCGGACAGACCGGGGAGCTGTTTTTT.

CDR3 nucleotides: TGTGCCAGCAGCTTCAGGGACAGGGGACAGCCCCAGCATTTT. It encodes CASSFRDRGQPQHF. The chain combines TRBV5-6 with TRBJ1-5; 10 nucleotides line up with TRBD1. V shed 2 bases, J shed 7 bases, and the junction held 3 bases outside the gene matches. CDR1 is SGHDT and CDR2 is YYEEEE in the germline V gene. There are 14 residues in the CDR3.

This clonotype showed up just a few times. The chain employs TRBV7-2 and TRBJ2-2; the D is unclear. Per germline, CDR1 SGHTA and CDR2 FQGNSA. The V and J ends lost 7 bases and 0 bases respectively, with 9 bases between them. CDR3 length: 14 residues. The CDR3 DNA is TGTGCCAGCAAGCCGACTGCGAACACCGGGGAGCTGTTTTTT. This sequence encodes CASKPTANTGELFF.

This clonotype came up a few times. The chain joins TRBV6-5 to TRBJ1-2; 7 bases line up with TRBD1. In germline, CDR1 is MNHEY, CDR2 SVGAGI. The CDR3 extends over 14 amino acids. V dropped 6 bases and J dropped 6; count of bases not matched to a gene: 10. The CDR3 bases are TGTGCCAGCAGACTTGACAGGGCTAATCATGGCTACACCTTC. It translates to CASRLDRANHGYTF.

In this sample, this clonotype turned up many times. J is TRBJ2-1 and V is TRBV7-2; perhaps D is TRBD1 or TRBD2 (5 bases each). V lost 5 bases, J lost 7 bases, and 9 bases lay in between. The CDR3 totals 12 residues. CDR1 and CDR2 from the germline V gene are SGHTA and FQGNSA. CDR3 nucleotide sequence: TGTGCCAGCAGCAGGGACCGAAATGAGCAGTTCTTC. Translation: CASSRDRNEQFF. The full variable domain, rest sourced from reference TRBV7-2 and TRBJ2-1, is GAGVSQSPSNKVTEKGKDVELRCDPISGHTALYWYRQSLGQGLEFLIYFQGNSAPDKSGLPSDRFSAERTGGSVSTLTIQRTQQEDSAVYLCASSRDRNEQFFGPGTRLTVL.

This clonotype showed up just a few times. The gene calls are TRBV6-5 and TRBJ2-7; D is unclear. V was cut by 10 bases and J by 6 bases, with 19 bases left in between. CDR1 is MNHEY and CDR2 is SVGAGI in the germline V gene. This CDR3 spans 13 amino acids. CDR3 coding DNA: TGTGCCACTCTGCTTTCGTCCCTTTTCGAGCAGTACTTC. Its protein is CATLLSSLFEQYF.

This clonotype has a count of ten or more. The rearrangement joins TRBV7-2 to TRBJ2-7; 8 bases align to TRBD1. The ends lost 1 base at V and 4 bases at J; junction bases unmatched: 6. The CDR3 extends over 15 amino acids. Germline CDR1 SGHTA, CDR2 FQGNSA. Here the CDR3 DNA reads TGTGCCAGCAGCTTAGGACAGGGGTGGGGATACGAGCAGTACGTC. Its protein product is CASSLGQGWGYEQYV.

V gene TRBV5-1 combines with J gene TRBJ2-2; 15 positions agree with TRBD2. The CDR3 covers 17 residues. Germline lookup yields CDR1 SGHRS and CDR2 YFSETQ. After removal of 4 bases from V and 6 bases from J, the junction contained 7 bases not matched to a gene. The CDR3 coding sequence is TGCGCCAGCAGCGTGCCGGGACTAGCGGGAGGCGCCGGGGAGCTGTTTTTT. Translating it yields CASSVPGLAGGAGELFF. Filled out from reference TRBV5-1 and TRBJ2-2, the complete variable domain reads KAGVTQTPRYLIKTRGQQVTLSCSPISGHRSVSWYQQTPGQGLQFLFEYFSETQRNKGNFPGRFSGRQFSNSRSEMNVSTLELGDSALYLCASSVPGLAGGAGELFFGEGSRLTVL.

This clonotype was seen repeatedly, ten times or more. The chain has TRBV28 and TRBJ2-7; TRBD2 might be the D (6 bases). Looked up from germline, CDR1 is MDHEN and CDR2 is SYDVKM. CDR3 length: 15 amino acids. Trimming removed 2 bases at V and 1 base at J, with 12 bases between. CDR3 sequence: CASSLGTESSYEQYF. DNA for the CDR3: TGTGCCAGCAGTTTAGGGACTGAAAGTTCCTACGAGCAGTACTTC.

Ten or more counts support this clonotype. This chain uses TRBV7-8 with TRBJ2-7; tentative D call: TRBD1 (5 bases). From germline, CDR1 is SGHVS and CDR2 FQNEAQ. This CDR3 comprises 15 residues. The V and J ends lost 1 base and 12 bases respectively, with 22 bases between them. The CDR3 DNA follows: TGTGCCAGCAGCTTAGTGGGGCAGGCCAAAGATCTTGTGTACTTC. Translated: CASSLVGQAKDLVYF. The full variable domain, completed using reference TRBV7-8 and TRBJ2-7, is GAGVSQSPRYKVAKRGQDVALRCDPISGHVSLFWYQQALGQGPEFLTYFQNEAQLDKSGLPSDRFFAERPEGSVSTLKIQRTQQEDSAVYLCASSLVGQAKDLVYFGPGTRLTVT.

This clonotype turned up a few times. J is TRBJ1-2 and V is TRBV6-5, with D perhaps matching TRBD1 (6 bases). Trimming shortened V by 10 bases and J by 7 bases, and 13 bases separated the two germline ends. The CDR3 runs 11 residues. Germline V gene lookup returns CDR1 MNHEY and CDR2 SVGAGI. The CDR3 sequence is CATNLRGGYTF. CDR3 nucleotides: TGTGCCACCAACCTCAGGGGTGGCTACACCTTC.

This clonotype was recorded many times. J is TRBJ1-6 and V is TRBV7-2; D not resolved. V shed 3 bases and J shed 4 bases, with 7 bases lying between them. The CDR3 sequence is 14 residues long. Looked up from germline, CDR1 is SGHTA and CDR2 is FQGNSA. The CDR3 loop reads CASSFEPYNSPLHF. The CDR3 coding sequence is TGTGCCAGCAGCTTTGAGCCTTATAATTCACCCCTCCACTTT.

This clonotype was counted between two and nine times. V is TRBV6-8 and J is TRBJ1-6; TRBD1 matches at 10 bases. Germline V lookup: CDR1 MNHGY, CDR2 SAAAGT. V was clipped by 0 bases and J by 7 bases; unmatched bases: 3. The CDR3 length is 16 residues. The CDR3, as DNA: TGTGCCAGCAGTTACTCGACAGGGGGCGGGAATTCACCCCTCCACTTT. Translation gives CASSYSTGGGNSPLHF.

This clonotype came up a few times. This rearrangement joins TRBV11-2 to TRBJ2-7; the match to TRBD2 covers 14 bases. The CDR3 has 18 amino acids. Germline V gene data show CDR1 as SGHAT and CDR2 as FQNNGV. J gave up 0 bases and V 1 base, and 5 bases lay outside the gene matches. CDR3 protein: CASSLAGTSGSSSYEQYF. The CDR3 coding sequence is TGTGCCAGCAGCTTAGCCGGGACTAGCGGGAGTAGCTCCTACGAGCAGTACTTC.

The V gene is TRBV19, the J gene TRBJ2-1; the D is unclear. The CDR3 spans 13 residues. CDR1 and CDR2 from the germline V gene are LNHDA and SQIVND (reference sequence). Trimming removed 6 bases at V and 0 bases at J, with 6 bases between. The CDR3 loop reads CASRYGSYNEQFF. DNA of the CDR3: TGTGCCAGTAGGTATGGCTCCTACAATGAGCAGTTCTTC.

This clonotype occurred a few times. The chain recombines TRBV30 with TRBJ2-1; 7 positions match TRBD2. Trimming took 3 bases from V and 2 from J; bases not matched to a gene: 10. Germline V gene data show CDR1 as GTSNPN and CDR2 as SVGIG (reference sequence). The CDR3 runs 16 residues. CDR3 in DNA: TGTGCCTGGAGACTCCTACTAGCGCGCACCTACAATGAGCAGTTCTTC. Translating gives CAWRLLLARTYNEQFF.

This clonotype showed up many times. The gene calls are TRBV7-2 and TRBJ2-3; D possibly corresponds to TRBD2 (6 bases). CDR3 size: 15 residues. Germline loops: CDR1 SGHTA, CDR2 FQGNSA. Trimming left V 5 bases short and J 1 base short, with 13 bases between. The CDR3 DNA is TGTGCCAGCAGCCCACCGGGAGCGGGCACAGATACGCAGTATTTT. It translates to CASSPPGAGTDTQYF.

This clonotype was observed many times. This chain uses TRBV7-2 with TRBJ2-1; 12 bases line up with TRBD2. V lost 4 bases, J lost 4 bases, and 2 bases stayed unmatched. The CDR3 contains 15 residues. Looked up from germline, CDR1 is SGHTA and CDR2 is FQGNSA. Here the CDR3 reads CASSSSGRAYNEQFF. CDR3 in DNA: TGTGCCAGCAGCTCTAGCGGGAGGGCTTACAATGAGCAGTTCTTC.

CDR3 in DNA: TGTGCCTGGAGTGGTAACAGCATGAATGAAAAACTGTTTTTT. Translation gives CAWSGNSMNEKLFF. The chain carries TRBV30 and TRBJ1-4; D uncertain. The CDR3 has 14 amino acids. Germline V CDR1 and CDR2: GTSNPN, SVGIG (reference sequence). V gave up 1 base and J gave up 5 bases, with 11 bases separating them.

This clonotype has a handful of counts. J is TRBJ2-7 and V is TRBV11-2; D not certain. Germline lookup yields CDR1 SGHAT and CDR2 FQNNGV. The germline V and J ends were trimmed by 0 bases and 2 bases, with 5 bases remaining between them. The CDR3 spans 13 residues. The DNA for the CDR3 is TGTGCCAGCAGCTTAGACAGGCCCTACGAGCAGTACTTC. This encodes CASSLDRPYEQYF. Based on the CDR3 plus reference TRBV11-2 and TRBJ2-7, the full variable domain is EAGVAQSPRYKIIEKRQSVAFWCNPISGHATLYWYQQILGQGPKLLIQFQNNGVVDDSQLPKDRFSAERLKGVDSTLKIQPAKLEDSAVYLCASSLDRPYEQYFGPGTRLTVT.

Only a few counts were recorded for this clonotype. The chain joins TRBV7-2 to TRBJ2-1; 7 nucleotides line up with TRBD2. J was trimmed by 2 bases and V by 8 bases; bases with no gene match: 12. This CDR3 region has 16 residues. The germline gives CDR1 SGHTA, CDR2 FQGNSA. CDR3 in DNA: TGTGCCAGCTGCTGTAAGTCTAGCGGCACCTACAATGAGCAGTTCTTC. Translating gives CASCCKSSGTYNEQFF.

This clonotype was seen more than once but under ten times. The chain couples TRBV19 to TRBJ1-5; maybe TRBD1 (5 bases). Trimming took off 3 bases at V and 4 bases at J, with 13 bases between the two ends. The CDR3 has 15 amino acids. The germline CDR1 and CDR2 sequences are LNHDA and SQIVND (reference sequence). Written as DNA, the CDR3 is TGTGCCAGTAGTATGGGTGTGTGGGGGAATCAGCCCCAGCATTTT. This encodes CASSMGVWGNQPQHF.